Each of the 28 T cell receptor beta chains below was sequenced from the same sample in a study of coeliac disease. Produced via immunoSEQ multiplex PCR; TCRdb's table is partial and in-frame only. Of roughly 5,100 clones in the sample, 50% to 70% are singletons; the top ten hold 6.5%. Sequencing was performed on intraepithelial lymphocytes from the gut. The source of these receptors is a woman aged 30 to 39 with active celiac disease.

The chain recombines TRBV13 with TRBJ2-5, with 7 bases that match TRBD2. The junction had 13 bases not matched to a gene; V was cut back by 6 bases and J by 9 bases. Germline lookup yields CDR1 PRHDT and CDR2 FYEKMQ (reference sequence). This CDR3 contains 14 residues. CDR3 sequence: CASSAASGAGSQYF. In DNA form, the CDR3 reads TGTGCCAGCAGTGCGGCTAGCGGCGCCGGGTCCCAGTACTTC. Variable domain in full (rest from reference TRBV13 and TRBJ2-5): AAGVIQSPRHLIKEKRETATLKCYPIPRHDTVYWYQQGPGQDPQFLISFYEKMQSDKGSIPDRFSAQQFSDYHSELNMSSLELGDSALYFCASSAASGAGSQYFGPGTRLLVL.

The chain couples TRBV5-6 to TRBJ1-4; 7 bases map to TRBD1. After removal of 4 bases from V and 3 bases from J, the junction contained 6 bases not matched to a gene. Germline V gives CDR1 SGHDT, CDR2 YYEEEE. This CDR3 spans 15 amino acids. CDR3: CASSLTGAANEKLFF. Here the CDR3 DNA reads TGTGCCAGCAGCCTAACAGGGGCCGCTAATGAAAAACTGTTTTTT.

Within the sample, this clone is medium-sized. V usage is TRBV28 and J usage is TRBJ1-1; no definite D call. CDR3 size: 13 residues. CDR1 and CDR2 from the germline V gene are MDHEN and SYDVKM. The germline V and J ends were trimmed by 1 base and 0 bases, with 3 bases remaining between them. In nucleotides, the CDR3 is TGTGCCAGCAGTTTATCGTTGAACACTGAAGCTTTCTTT. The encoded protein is CASSLSLNTEAFF.

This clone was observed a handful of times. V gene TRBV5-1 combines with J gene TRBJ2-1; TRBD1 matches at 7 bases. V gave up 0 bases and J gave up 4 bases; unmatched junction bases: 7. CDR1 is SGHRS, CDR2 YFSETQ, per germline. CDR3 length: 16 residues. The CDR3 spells CASSLGTGPIYNEQFF. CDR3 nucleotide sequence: TGCGCCAGCAGCTTGGGGACAGGTCCGATATACAATGAGCAGTTCTTC.

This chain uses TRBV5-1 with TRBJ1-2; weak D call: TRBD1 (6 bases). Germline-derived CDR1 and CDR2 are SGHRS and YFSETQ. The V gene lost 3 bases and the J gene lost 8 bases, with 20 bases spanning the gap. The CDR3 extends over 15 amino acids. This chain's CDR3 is CASSYGQSPVRGYTF. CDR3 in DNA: TGCGCCAGCAGCTACGGACAGTCGCCGGTTCGCGGCTACACCTTC.

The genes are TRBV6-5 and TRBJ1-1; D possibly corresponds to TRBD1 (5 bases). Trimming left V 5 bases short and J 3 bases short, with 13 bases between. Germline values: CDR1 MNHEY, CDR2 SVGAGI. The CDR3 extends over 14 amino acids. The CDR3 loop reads CASSTNPGYTEAFF. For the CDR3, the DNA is TGTGCCAGCAGTACCAACCCAGGGTACACTGAAGCTTTCTTT.

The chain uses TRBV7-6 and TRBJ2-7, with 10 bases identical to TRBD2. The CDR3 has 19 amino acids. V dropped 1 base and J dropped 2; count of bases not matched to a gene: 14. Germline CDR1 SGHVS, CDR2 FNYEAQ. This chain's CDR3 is CASSLGPHTRAGGPYEQYF. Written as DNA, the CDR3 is TGTGCCAGCAGCTTAGGACCACATACTAGAGCGGGGGGGCCCTACGAGCAGTACTTC. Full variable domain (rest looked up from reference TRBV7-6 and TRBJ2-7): GAGVSQSPRYKVTKRGQDVALRCDPISGHVSLYWYRQALGQGPEFLTYFNYEAQQDKSGLPNDRFSAERPEGSISTLTIQRTEQRDSAMYRCASSLGPHTRAGGPYEQYFGPGTRLTVT.

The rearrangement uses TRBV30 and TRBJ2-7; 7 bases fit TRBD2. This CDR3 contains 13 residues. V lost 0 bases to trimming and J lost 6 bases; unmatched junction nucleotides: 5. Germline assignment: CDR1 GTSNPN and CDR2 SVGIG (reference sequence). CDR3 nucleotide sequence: TGTGCCTGGAGTGTAGGCGGGGAGGGCGAGCAGTACTTC. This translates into CAWSVGGEGEQYF.

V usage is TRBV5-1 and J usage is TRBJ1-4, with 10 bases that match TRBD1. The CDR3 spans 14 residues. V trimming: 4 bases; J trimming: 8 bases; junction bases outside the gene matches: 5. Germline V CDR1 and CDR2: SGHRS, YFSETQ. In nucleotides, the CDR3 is TGCGCCAGCAGCGCCGGGACAGGGGTAGAAAAACTGTTTTTT. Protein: CASSAGTGVEKLFF.

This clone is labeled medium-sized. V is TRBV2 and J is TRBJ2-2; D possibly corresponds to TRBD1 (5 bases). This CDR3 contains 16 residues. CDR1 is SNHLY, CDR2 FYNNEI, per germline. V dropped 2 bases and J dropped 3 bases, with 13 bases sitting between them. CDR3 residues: CASSESQGRHTGELFF. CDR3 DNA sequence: TGTGCCAGCAGTGAATCCCAGGGCAGGCACACCGGGGAGCTGTTTTTT. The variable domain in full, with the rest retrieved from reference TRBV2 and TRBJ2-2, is EPEVTQTPSHQVTQMGQEVILRCVPISNHLYFYWYRQILGQKVEFLVSFYNNEISEKSEIFDDQFSVERPDGSNFTLKIRSTKLEDSAMYFCASSESQGRHTGELFFGEGSRLTVL.

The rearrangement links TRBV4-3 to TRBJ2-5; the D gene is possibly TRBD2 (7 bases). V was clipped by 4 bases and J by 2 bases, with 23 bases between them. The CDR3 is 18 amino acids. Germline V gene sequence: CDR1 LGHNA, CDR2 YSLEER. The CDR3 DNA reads TGCGCCAGCAGCCGCGCTAGGGGGGGGGCCTTTTTACAAGAGACCCAGTACTTC. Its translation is CASSRARGGAFLQETQYF.

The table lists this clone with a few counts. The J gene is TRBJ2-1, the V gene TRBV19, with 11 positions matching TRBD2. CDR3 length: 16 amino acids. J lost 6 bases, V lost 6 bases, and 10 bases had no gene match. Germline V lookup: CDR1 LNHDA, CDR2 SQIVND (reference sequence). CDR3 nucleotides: TGTGCCAGTAGGGACATTAGCGGGGGGGCGGGCAATGAGCAGTTCTTC. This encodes CASRDISGGAGNEQFF.

The CDR3 sequence: CASSITPSAGDTQYF. CDR3 DNA sequence: TGTGCCAGTAGTATTACCCCTTCGGCAGGGGATACGCAGTATTTT. The V call is TRBV19, the J call TRBJ2-3; perhaps TRBD1 as D (5 bases). The CDR3 spans 15 residues. Trimming shortened V by 3 bases and J by 6 bases, and 16 bases separated the two germline ends. CDR1 and CDR2 from the germline V gene are LNHDA and SQIVND (reference sequence).

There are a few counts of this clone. The CDR3 DNA follows: TGTGCCATCAGTGAGTTACAGCCAGATACGCAGTATTTT. This gives the protein CAISELQPDTQYF. The chain joins TRBV10-3 to TRBJ2-3; no clear D. The CDR3 is 13 residues long. The ends were cut back, 1 base at V and 4 bases at J, with 6 bases in the middle. Germline V gives CDR1 ENHRY, CDR2 SYGVKD.

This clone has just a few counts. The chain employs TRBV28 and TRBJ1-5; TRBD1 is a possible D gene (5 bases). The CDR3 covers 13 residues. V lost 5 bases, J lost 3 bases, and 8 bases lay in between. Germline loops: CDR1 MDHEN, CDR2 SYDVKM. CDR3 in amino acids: CASSGTLNQPQHF. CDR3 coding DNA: TGTGCCAGCAGTGGGACTCTCAATCAGCCCCAGCATTTT.

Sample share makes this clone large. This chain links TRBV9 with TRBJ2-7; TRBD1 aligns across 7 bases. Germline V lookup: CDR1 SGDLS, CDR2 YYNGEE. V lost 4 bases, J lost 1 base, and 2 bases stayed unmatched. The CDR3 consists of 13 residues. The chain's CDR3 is CASSLGQSYEQYF. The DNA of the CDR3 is TGTGCCAGCAGCCTGGGACAGTCCTACGAGCAGTACTTC.

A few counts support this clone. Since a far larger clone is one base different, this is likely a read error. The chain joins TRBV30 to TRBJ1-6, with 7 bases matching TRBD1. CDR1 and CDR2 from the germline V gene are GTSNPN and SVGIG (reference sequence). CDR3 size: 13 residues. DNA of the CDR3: TGTGCCTGGTCCGGGACAGATAAATCACCCCTCCACTTT. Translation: CAWSGTDKSPLHF.

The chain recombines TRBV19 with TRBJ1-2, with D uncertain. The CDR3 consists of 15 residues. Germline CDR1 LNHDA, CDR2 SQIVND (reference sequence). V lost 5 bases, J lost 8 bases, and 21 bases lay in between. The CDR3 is CASSVTDYRYWGYTF. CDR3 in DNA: TGTGCCAGTAGTGTGACCGACTATCGCTACTGGGGCTACACCTTC. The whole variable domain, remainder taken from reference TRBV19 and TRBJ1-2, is DGGITQSPKYLFRKEGQNVTLSCEQNLNHDAMYWYRQDPGQGLRLIYYSQIVNDFQKGDIAEGYSVSREKKESFPLTVTSAQKNPTAFYLCASSVTDYRYWGYTFGSGTRLTVV.

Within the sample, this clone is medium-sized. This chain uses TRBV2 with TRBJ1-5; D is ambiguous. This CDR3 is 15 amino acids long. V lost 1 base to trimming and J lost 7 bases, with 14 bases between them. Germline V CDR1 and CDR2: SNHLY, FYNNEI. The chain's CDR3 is CASSEGRVYRQPQHF. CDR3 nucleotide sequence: TGTGCCAGCAGTGAAGGACGGGTGTATCGACAGCCCCAGCATTTT.

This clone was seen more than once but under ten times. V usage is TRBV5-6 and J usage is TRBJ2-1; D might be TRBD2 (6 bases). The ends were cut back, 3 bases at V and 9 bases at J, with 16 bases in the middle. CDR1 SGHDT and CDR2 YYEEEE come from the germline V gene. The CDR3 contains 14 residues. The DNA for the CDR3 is TGTGCCAGCAGCTACGGGACTCCCTCGCTTGAGCAGTTCTTC. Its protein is CASSYGTPSLEQFF.

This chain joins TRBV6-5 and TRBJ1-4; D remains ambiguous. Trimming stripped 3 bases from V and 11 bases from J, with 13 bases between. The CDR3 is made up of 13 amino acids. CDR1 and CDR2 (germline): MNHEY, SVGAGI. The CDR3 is CASSYLGGSKLFF. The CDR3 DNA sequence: TGTGCCAGCAGTTATCTAGGAGGCTCCAAACTGTTTTTT.

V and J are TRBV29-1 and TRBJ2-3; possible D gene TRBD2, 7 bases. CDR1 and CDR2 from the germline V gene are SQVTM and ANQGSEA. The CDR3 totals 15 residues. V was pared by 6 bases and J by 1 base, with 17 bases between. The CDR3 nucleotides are TGCAGCGTGGACCGCCGGGGGGCCGGCACAGATACGCAGTATTTT. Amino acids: CSVDRRGAGTDTQYF.

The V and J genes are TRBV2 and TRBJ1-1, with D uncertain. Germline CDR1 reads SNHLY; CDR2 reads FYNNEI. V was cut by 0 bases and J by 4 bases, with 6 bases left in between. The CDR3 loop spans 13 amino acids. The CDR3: CASSEAAGTEAFF. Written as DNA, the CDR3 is TGTGCCAGCAGTGAAGCCGCCGGCACTGAAGCTTTCTTT. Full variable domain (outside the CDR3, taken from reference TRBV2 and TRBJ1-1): EPEVTQTPSHQVTQMGQEVILRCVPISNHLYFYWYRQILGQKVEFLVSFYNNEISEKSEIFDDQFSVERPDGSNFTLKIRSTKLEDSAMYFCASSEAAGTEAFFGQGTRLTVV.

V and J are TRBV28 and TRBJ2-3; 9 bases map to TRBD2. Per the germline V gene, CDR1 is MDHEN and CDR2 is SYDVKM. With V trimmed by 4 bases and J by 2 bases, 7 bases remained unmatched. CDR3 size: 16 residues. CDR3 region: CASSYSGGLNTDTQYF. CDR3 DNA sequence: TGTGCCAGCAGTTATAGCGGGGGCCTGAACACAGATACGCAGTATTTT.

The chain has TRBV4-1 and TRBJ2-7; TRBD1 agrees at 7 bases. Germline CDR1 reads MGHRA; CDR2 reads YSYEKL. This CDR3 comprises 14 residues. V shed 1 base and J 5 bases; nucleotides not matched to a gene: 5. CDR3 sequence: CASSQGQGRDEQYF. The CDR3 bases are TGCGCCAGCAGCCAAGGACAGGGTCGGGACGAGCAGTACTTC.

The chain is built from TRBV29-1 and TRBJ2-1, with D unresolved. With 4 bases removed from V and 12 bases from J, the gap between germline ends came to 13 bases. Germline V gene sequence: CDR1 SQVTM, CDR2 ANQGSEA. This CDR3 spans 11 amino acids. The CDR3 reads CSVAWAGTQFF. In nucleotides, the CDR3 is TGCAGCGTTGCTTGGGCAGGAACGCAGTTCTTC.

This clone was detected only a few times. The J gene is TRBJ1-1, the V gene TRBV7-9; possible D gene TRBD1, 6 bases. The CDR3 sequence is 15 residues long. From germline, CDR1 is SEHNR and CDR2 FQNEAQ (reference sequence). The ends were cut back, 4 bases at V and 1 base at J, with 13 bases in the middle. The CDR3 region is CASSSNRVRNTEAFF. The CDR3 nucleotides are TGTGCCAGCAGCTCAAACAGGGTTCGGAACACTGAAGCTTTCTTT.

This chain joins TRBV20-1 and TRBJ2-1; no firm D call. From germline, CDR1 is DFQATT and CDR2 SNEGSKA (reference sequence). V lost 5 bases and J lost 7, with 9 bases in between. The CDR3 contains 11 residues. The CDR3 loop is CSAGHRNEQFF. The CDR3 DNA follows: TGCAGTGCTGGGCACCGTAATGAGCAGTTCTTC.